The 26 T cell receptor beta chains listed next were all sequenced from one sample in a study of a mutant IDH1 vaccine in newly diagnosed glioma. Time point given: week 35, safety follow-up. Every vaccination contained 300 ug of the mutant IDH1 20-mer peptide and was paired with topical imiquimod. Their recognized antigens are unknown. Produced via immunoSEQ multiplex PCR; TCRdb's table is partial and in-frame only. The sample records approximately 60,000 clones, about nine tenths being singletons. Sequences were derived from PBMCs, sampled from a glioma patient whose treatment included an IDH1 peptide vaccine. The receptors come from a man aged 35 to 55 with glioma.

This sequence joins TRBV6-6 and TRBJ2-2, with D possibly TRBD1 on 6 matching bases. Germline lookup yields CDR1 MNHNY and CDR2 SVGAGI (reference sequence). Trimming removed 4 bases at V and 8 bases at J, with 14 bases between. This CDR3 comprises 14 residues. CDR3 DNA: TGTGCCAGCAGTTCAGCAGGGGCGTCGGGGGAGCTGTTTTTT. It yields the protein CASSSAGASGELFF.

This clone was counted only a few times. The chain links TRBV29-1 to TRBJ1-1, with D hard to call. Germline assignment: CDR1 SQVTM and CDR2 ANQGSEA. The CDR3 is 12 residues long. Trimming took 6 bases from V and 0 from J, leaving 8 bases between them. The DNA of the CDR3 is TGCAGCGTCAGGACGGTGAACACTGAAGCTTTCTTT. Protein: CSVRTVNTEAFF.

This clone was seen only a few times. The CDR3 DNA sequence: TGTGCCAGCAGCGCTCCGAACTATGGCTACACCTTC. Its translation is CASSAPNYGYTF. The genes are TRBV11-2 and TRBJ1-2; D ambiguous. Between the trimmed V and J ends, which lost 5 bases and 2 bases, there was a span of 6 bases. Germline CDR1 reads SGHAT; CDR2 reads FQNNGV. There are 12 residues in the CDR3.

V gene TRBV4-1 combines with J gene TRBJ2-2; 9 bases are a match to TRBD2. The CDR3 loop spans 19 amino acids. Germline-derived CDR1 and CDR2 are MGHRA and YSYEKL. The ends lost 1 base at V and 6 bases at J; junction bases unmatched: 15. CDR3 nucleotides: TGCGCCAGCAGCCAAGGAAAGATAGCGGGAGAACTGAGCCCCGGGGAGCTGTTTTTT. This encodes CASSQGKIAGELSPGELFF.

This clone has a single count. The chain couples TRBV6-5 to TRBJ1-1; 7 bases map to TRBD1. The ends lost 0 bases at V and 3 bases at J; junction bases unmatched: 1. The CDR3 spans 14 residues. Germline lookup yields CDR1 MNHEY and CDR2 SVGAGI. The chain's CDR3 is CASSYSTGDTEAFF. CDR3 in DNA: TGTGCCAGCAGTTACTCAACAGGGGACACTGAAGCTTTCTTT.

The rearrangement joins TRBV11-2 to TRBJ2-7; maybe TRBD1 (5 bases). In germline, CDR1 is SGHAT, CDR2 FQNNGV. Trimming cost V 1 base and J 3 bases, with 10 bases left between them. CDR3 size: 14 residues. In DNA form, the CDR3 reads TGTGCCAGCAGCTTAGGTACAGGCCACTACGAGCAGTACTTC. Protein product: CASSLGTGHYEQYF.

The V call is TRBV5-1, the J call TRBJ2-4, with D perhaps given as TRBD1 or TRBD2 (6 bases each). V lost 7 bases and J lost 9, with 29 bases in between. Germline V gives CDR1 SGHRS, CDR2 YFSETQ. This CDR3 comprises 17 residues. CDR3 amino acids: CASYEVPGKGGGGIQYF. In DNA form, the CDR3 reads TGCGCCAGCTATGAAGTCCCGGGGAAGGGGGGTGGTGGCATTCAGTACTTC. The full variable domain, rest sourced from reference TRBV5-1 and TRBJ2-4, is KAGVTQTPRYLIKTRGQQVTLSCSPISGHRSVSWYQQTPGQGLQFLFEYFSETQRNKGNFPGRFSGRQFSNSRSEMNVSTLELGDSALYLCASYEVPGKGGGGIQYFGAGTRLSVL.

The chain links TRBV5-4 to TRBJ2-2; D is undetermined. The CDR3 runs to 13 residues. Per the germline V gene, CDR1 is SGHNT and CDR2 is YYREEE (reference sequence). Trimming removed 0 bases at V and 7 bases at J, with 7 bases between. The CDR3 reads CASSLDRIGELFF. Written as DNA, the CDR3 is TGTGCCAGCAGCTTGGACAGAATCGGGGAGCTGTTTTTT.

The chain links TRBV27 to TRBJ2-7; 7 nucleotides agree with TRBD2. CDR1 MNHEY and CDR2 SMNVEV come from the germline V gene (reference sequence). V dropped 3 bases and J dropped 2; count of bases not matched to a gene: 1. This CDR3 region has 13 residues. CDR3 region: CASSFREAYEQYF. The CDR3 DNA follows: TGTGCCAGCAGTTTCCGGGAGGCCTACGAGCAGTACTTC.

The chain couples TRBV5-5 to TRBJ2-7; no firm D call. The V end was cut by 4 bases, the J end by 3 bases, with 11 bases between. The CDR3 length is 13 residues. From germline, CDR1 is SGHKS and CDR2 YYEKEE (reference sequence). The chain's CDR3 is CASSLPLIYEQYF. The CDR3 DNA sequence: TGTGCCAGCAGCCTGCCGTTAATCTACGAGCAGTACTTC.

This clone was recorded a few times. This chain connects TRBV5-4 to TRBJ1-4, with a tentative D call TRBD1 (6 bases). CDR1 is SGHNT and CDR2 is YYREEE in the germline V gene (reference sequence). The CDR3 has 13 amino acids. V was pared by 2 bases and J by 6 bases, with 8 bases between. This CDR3 reads CASSLWTDEKLFF. CDR3 in DNA: TGTGCCAGCAGCTTATGGACAGATGAAAAACTGTTTTTT.

This clone was seen only once. The chain couples TRBV18 to TRBJ1-2, with D tentatively TRBD1 (5 bases). The germline V gene has CDR1 KGHSH and CDR2 LQKENI. The V and J ends lost 8 bases and 2 bases respectively, with 12 bases between them. This CDR3 spans 13 amino acids. For the CDR3, the DNA is TGTGCCAGCCTCGGGGACTCGAACTATGGCTACACCTTC. As protein: CASLGDSNYGYTF.

The chain carries TRBV4-1 and TRBJ1-2; weak D call: TRBD1 (5 bases). From germline, CDR1 is MGHRA and CDR2 YSYEKL. This CDR3 is 16 amino acids long. The ends were cut back, 1 base at V and 3 bases at J, with 15 bases in the middle. In nucleotides, the CDR3 is TGCGCCAGCAGCCAAGTGGGAGCCGGGGGGGACTATGGCTACACCTTC. It is translated as CASSQVGAGGDYGYTF.

The rearrangement links TRBV7-3 to TRBJ2-5; perhaps D is TRBD1 or TRBD2 (5 bases each). V lost 5 bases and J lost 1, with 11 bases in between. There are 14 residues in the CDR3. Germline V gene lookup returns CDR1 SGHTA and CDR2 FQGTGA. The CDR3 loop is CASSPTGTQETQYF. The DNA of the CDR3 is TGTGCCAGCAGCCCCACCGGGACCCAAGAGACCCAGTACTTC.

V usage is TRBV7-9 and J usage is TRBJ1-1; 8 bases are shared with TRBD1. Germline assignment: CDR1 SEHNR and CDR2 FQNEAQ (reference sequence). CDR3 length: 14 amino acids. V gave up 10 bases and J gave up 0 bases; unmatched junction bases: 7. Here the CDR3 reads CATPHRGMNTEAFF. The CDR3, as DNA: TGTGCCACACCCCACAGGGGGATGAACACTGAAGCTTTCTTT.

The J gene is TRBJ2-7, the V gene TRBV7-9; D is undetermined. With 2 bases removed from V and 2 bases from J, the gap between germline ends came to 4 bases. CDR1 SEHNR and CDR2 FQNEAQ come from the germline V gene (reference sequence). This CDR3 comprises 12 residues. CDR3: CASSLRPYEQYF. In nucleotides, the CDR3 is TGTGCCAGCAGCTTAAGGCCCTACGAGCAGTACTTC.

This rearrangement joins TRBV19 to TRBJ1-1, with D unclear. From germline, CDR1 is LNHDA and CDR2 SQIVND (reference sequence). The CDR3 is made up of 13 amino acids. Trimming took off 6 bases at V and 4 bases at J, with 12 bases between the two ends. The CDR3, as DNA: TGTGCCAGTAGGTGGGGATTGGGCACTGAAGCTTTCTTT. Its protein is CASRWGLGTEAFF.

This clone was seen once. This chain uses TRBV29-1 with TRBJ2-5, with 10 bases that match TRBD1. The CDR3 spans 13 residues. CDR1 is SQVTM, CDR2 ANQGSEA, per germline. V was pared by 5 bases and J by 5 bases, with 5 bases of the junction left unmatched. DNA for the CDR3: TGCAGCGTTAAGACAGGGGGCCTGGAGACCCAGTACTTC. It translates to CSVKTGGLETQYF.

This clone showed up just once. The rearrangement joins TRBV7-6 to TRBJ2-7; D unclear. V was pared by 5 bases and J by 5 bases, with 13 bases between. This CDR3 region has 13 residues. Germline assignment: CDR1 SGHVS and CDR2 FNYEAQ. The DNA for the CDR3 is TGTGCCAGCAGCCAAATCCCCTCGGACGAGCAGTACTTC. It translates to CASSQIPSDEQYF. Together with reference TRBV7-6 and TRBJ2-7, the CDR3 gives the full variable domain: GAGVSQSPRYKVTKRGQDVALRCDPISGHVSLYWYRQALGQGPEFLTYFNYEAQQDKSGLPNDRFSAERPEGSISTLTIQRTEQRDSAMYRCASSQIPSDEQYFGPGTRLTVT.

This sequence joins TRBV5-1 and TRBJ2-7; perhaps TRBD1 as D (5 bases). The CDR3 sequence is 15 residues long. Germline V gene lookup returns CDR1 SGHRS and CDR2 YFSETQ. V was clipped by 0 bases and J by 7 bases, with 17 bases between them. DNA for the CDR3: TGCGCCAGCAGCTTGGGGGGCGGTCCCATAGGAGAGCAGTACTTC. Encoded protein: CASSLGGGPIGEQYF.

This chain links TRBV9 with TRBJ2-1; D is unresolved. Germline V lookup: CDR1 SGDLS, CDR2 YYNGEE. Deletions cut 1 base from V and 2 bases from J, with 4 bases between. This CDR3 contains 13 residues. The CDR3 loop is CASSVSAYNEQFF. As DNA, the CDR3 is TGTGCCAGCAGCGTATCCGCCTACAATGAGCAGTTCTTC.

This chain connects TRBV6-5 to TRBJ1-5; D not resolved. Germline V gene data show CDR1 as MNHEY and CDR2 as SVGAGI. Trimming shortened V by 0 bases and J by 3 bases, and 9 bases separated the two germline ends. The CDR3 has 15 residues. CDR3 nucleotide sequence: TGTGCCAGCAGTTACTCGATGGGAGACAATCAGCCCCAGCATTTT. Protein: CASSYSMGDNQPQHF.

This chain links TRBV18 with TRBJ1-5; 10 positions match TRBD1. The V and J ends lost 4 bases and 5 bases, in that order; junction bases with no gene match: 2. Germline V gene data show CDR1 as KGHSH and CDR2 as LQKENI. The CDR3 loop spans 14 amino acids. CDR3 loop: CASSLGTGDQPQHF. The DNA of the CDR3 is TGTGCCAGCTCACTTGGGACAGGGGATCAGCCCCAGCATTTT.

The chain links TRBV5-6 to TRBJ1-6; D perhaps matches TRBD1 (5 bases). The germline V gene has CDR1 SGHDT and CDR2 YYEEEE. This CDR3 region has 14 residues. V gave up 0 bases and J gave up 10 bases, with 11 bases separating them. The CDR3 here is CASSLDEGSSPLHF. The DNA for the CDR3 is TGTGCCAGCAGCTTGGATGAGGGGAGCTCACCCCTCCACTTT.

The chain couples TRBV28 to TRBJ1-5; TRBD1 agrees at 11 bases. With V trimmed by 6 bases and J by 3 bases, 4 bases remained unmatched. This CDR3 region has 15 residues. Germline V gene sequence: CDR1 MDHEN, CDR2 SYDVKM. The CDR3 here is CASSRDRGANQPQHF. The CDR3 coding sequence is TGTGCCAGCAGCCGGGACAGGGGGGCCAATCAGCCCCAGCATTTT. The full variable domain, rest sourced from reference TRBV28 and TRBJ1-5, is DVKVTQSSRYLVKRTGEKVFLECVQDMDHENMFWYRQDPGLGLRLIYFSYDVKMKEKGDIPEGYSVSREKKERFSLILESASTNQTSMYLCASSRDRGANQPQHFGDGTRLSIL.

The chain couples TRBV28 to TRBJ2-7, with D unclear. Germline CDR1 reads MDHEN; CDR2 reads SYDVKM. Trimming left V 8 bases short and J 5 bases short, with 16 bases between. This CDR3 contains 13 residues. CDR3: CASHAAPMDEQYF. In DNA, the CDR3 is TGTGCCAGCCATGCGGCACCCATGGACGAGCAGTACTTC.